This T cell receptor beta chain stems from a study of beta chain features in type 1 diabetes. cDNA synthesis used the whole RNA isolate, giving expressed TCRB sequences. Some clones are missing from TCRdb's copy, which holds only in-frame ones; the method was immunoSEQ multiplex PCR. The sample shows under 800,000 clones, about a sixth of them seen only once. General study results and limits: When Type 1 diabetes patients were examined, their TCRB CDR3s proved moderately but significantly shorter in all four CD4+ subsets.

This clone was detected only a few times. Its antigen remains unidentified. The V gene lost 4 bases and the J gene lost 6 bases, with 16 bases spanning the gap. CDR3 length: 14 amino acids. Germline-derived CDR1 and CDR2 are LGHNA and YSLEER. The sequencing input was naive CD4+ T cells from blood. This rearrangement joins TRBV4-3 to TRBJ2-7; possibly TRBD2 for D (6 bases). This TCR derives from a man younger than 35 in good health. The CDR3 protein is CASSLGTGDLEQYF. CDR3 nucleotide sequence: TGCGCCAGCAGCCTCGGGACGGGAGACCTCGAGCAGTACTTC.